Each of the 32 T cell receptor beta chains below was sequenced from the same sample in a study of early T cells in non-severe SARS-CoV-2 infection. MiXCR, run by TCRdb on the 5' RACE reads, gives a single entry per CDR3 protein. The sample lists approximately 80,000 distinct CDR3 sequences; about 11% were seen once. The sequencing here drew on whole blood, taken at baseline. Source of these receptors: an adult who was a healthcare worker with PCR-confirmed SARS-CoV-2 infection or an uninfected control (not recorded which).

This clonotype turned up a few times. The CDR3 carries no conserved terminal phenylalanine or tryptophan, so it likely arises from a read error. The chain employs TRBV29-1 and TRBJ2-7; D is undetermined. V dropped 7 bases and J dropped 0 bases, with 10 bases sitting between them. Germline V gives CDR1 SQVTM, CDR2 ANQGSEA. There are 12 residues in the CDR3. CDR3 sequence reads: CSATASSYEQYL. As DNA, the CDR3 is TGCAGCGCGACGGCGAGCTCCTACGAGCAGTACTTA.

This clonotype was observed a few times. This rearrangement joins TRBV4-2 to TRBJ2-1, with 10 bases lining up with TRBD1. Looked up from germline, CDR1 is LGHNA and CDR2 is YNFKEQ. The CDR3 has 14 amino acids. V lost 8 bases, J lost 8 bases, and 9 bases stayed unmatched. The CDR3 is CASRAGTGDDEQFF. CDR3 nucleotides: TGTGCCAGCCGAGCCGGGACAGGGGACGATGAGCAGTTCTTC.

This clonotype was counted many times. This sequence joins TRBV29-1 and TRBJ2-3; the D call may be TRBD1 or TRBD2 (5 bases each). The CDR3 runs to 12 residues. V was pared by 6 bases and J by 5 bases, with 12 bases between. The germline V gene has CDR1 SQVTM and CDR2 ANQGSEA. This CDR3 is CSVAGTEDTQYF. The CDR3, as DNA: TGCAGCGTAGCCGGGACGGAAGATACGCAGTATTTT.

The J gene is TRBJ2-1, the V gene TRBV29-1; D might be TRBD2 (5 bases). Germline V gives CDR1 SQVTM, CDR2 ANQGSEA. V lost 4 bases and J 10 bases, leaving 11 bases between the germline ends. The CDR3 spans 11 residues. This chain's CDR3 is CSVGGSGEQFF. Written as DNA, the CDR3 is TGCAGCGTTGGTGGTTCGGGGGAGCAGTTCTTC.

The chain joins TRBV29-1 to TRBJ2-5, with TRBD1 matching over 8 bases. Trimming at V came to 4 bases and at J to 4 bases, leaving 5 bases not matched to a gene. Germline V lookup: CDR1 SQVTM, CDR2 ANQGSEA. This CDR3 is built from 13 residues. The DNA of the CDR3 is TGCAGCGTTGGAGGACAGGGCGGAGAGACCCAGTACTTC. This encodes CSVGGQGGETQYF.

This clonotype was recorded a few times. The chain has TRBV30 and TRBJ2-3, with 7 bases lining up with TRBD1. CDR1 is GTSNPN and CDR2 is SVGIG in the germline V gene (reference sequence). With V trimmed by 3 bases and J by 3 bases, 9 bases remained unmatched. The CDR3 extends over 15 amino acids. In DNA, the CDR3 is TGTGCCTGGAGGGGTGGTGAACAGGGGACAGATACGCAGTATTTT. This encodes CAWRGGEQGTDTQYF.

The genes are TRBV3-1 and TRBJ1-2; 8 bases align to TRBD1. This CDR3 comprises 15 residues. Germline V gene sequence: CDR1 LGHDT, CDR2 YNNKEL (reference sequence). Trimming cost V 2 bases and J 4 bases; bases outside gene matches: 6. CDR3 sequence: CASSQQGAGGYGYTF. In DNA, the CDR3 is TGTGCCAGCAGCCAACAGGGGGCCGGGGGCTATGGCTACACCTTC. The full variable domain, in which reference TRBV3-1 and TRBJ1-2 provide the parts outside the CDR3, is DTAVSQTPKYLVTQMGNDKSIKCEQNLGHDTMYWYKQDSKKFLKIMFSYNNKELIINETVPNRFSPKSPDKAHLNLHINSLELGDSAVYFCASSQQGAGGYGYTFGSGTRLTVV.

This clonotype was picked up a small number of times. The rearrangement links TRBV7-9 to TRBJ1-6; TRBD1 aligns across 7 bases. CDR1 and CDR2 (germline): SEHNR, FQNEAQ (reference sequence). The CDR3 length is 14 residues. V dropped 1 base and J dropped 9; count of bases not matched to a gene: 3. The chain's CDR3 is CASSLGQGGSPLHF. In nucleotides, the CDR3 is TGTGCCAGCAGCTTAGGACAGGGCGGTTCACCCCTCCACTTT. Together with reference TRBV7-9 and TRBJ1-6, the CDR3 gives the full variable domain: DTGVSQNPRHKITKRGQNVTFRCDPISEHNRLYWYRQTLGQGPEFLTYFQNEAQLEKSRLLSDRFSAERPKGSFSTLEIQRTEQGDSAMYLCASSLGQGGSPLHFGNGTRLTVT.

This clonotype has just a few counts. The rearrangement joins TRBV5-1 to TRBJ2-5; no clear D gene. The CDR3 totals 16 residues. Germline CDR1 SGHRS, CDR2 YFSETQ. Trimming took off 4 bases at V and 6 bases at J, with 22 bases between the two ends. CDR3 nucleotide sequence: TGCGCCAGCAGCAATCAAAAAGAGGCAGAAGGGAAGACCCAGTACTTC. Translation gives CASSNQKEAEGKTQYF.

As concerns this clonotype: A single base separates this from a much larger clone, so it may be a read error. The rearrangement links TRBV5-5 to TRBJ1-4; 8 nucleotides align to TRBD1. In germline, CDR1 is SGHKS, CDR2 YYEKEE (reference sequence). After removal of 7 bases from V and 8 bases from J, the junction contained 13 bases not matched to a gene. The CDR3 consists of 15 residues. In DNA, the CDR3 is TGTGCCAGCGGCATACAGGGGGAGAGGGCGGAAAAACTGTTTTTT. Encoded protein: CASGIQGERAEKLFF.

The chain joins TRBV12-3 or TRBV12-4 to TRBJ2-4, with D perhaps TRBD2 (5 bases). The CDR3 contains 12 residues. V was shortened by 4 bases and J by 5 bases, with 6 bases between the two germline ends. Here the CDR3 DNA reads TGTGCCAGCAGTTGGACTGAAAACATTCAGTACTTC. It is translated as CASSWTENIQYF.

Only a few counts were recorded for this clonotype. The V and J genes are TRBV11-2 and TRBJ2-5, with D possibly matching TRBD2 (6 bases). Deletions cut 1 base from V and 1 base from J, with 7 bases between. Germline values: CDR1 SGHAT, CDR2 FQNNGV. This CDR3 contains 14 residues. CDR3 loop: CASSLGGVQETQYF. The CDR3 DNA reads as TGTGCCAGCAGCTTAGGCGGGGTCCAAGAGACCCAGTACTTC. The full variable domain, rest sourced from reference TRBV11-2 and TRBJ2-5, is EAGVAQSPRYKIIEKRQSVAFWCNPISGHATLYWYQQILGQGPKLLIQFQNNGVVDDSQLPKDRFSAERLKGVDSTLKIQPAKLEDSAVYLCASSLGGVQETQYFGPGTRLLVL.

This clonotype was counted only a few times. The junction departs from the called germline gene at one end, perhaps through a read error. The chain joins TRBV10-3 to TRBJ2-2; TRBD1 aligns across 8 bases. CDR3 length equals 15 residues. Germline V gives CDR1 ENHRY, CDR2 SYGVKD. In DNA, the CDR3 is TGTGCCACCAGTAGGGCAGGGGGCTACACCGGGGAGCTGTTTTTT. Amino acid sequence: CATSRAGGYTGELFF.

This clonotype showed up just a few times. V and J are TRBV20-1 and TRBJ2-5; D is possibly TRBD2 (5 bases). CDR1 and CDR2 from the germline V gene are DFQATT and SNEGSKA (reference sequence). Trimming removed 5 bases from V and 2 bases from J, with 9 bases in between. The length of the CDR3 is 12 residues. The CDR3: CSAGLKQETQYF. In DNA form, the CDR3 reads TGCAGTGCTGGACTTAAGCAAGAGACCCAGTACTTC.

This clonotype was seen repeatedly, ten times or more. The chain couples TRBV5-1 to TRBJ2-1, with D perhaps TRBD2 (6 bases). Germline CDR1 SGHRS, CDR2 YFSETQ. This CDR3 has 16 residues. Trimming left V 0 bases short and J 9 bases short, with 19 bases between. This chain's CDR3 is CASSLEARDWSGEQFF. CDR3 DNA: TGCGCCAGCAGCTTGGAGGCGCGGGACTGGAGTGGTGAGCAGTTCTTC.

This clonotype appeared a few times. The chain links TRBV27 to TRBJ1-5, with D unresolved. CDR3 size: 13 residues. Trimming took off 5 bases at V and 9 bases at J, with 14 bases between the two ends. Germline V CDR1 and CDR2: MNHEY, SMNVEV (reference sequence). The CDR3 DNA reads TGTGCCAGCAGTAGGACCCGATCGAGGCCCCAGCATTTT. Its protein product is CASSRTRSRPQHF.

This clonotype showed up just a few times. The chain joins TRBV12-3 or TRBV12-4 to TRBJ2-2; 10 positions agree with TRBD2. The CDR3 runs 16 residues. J gave up 3 bases and V 3 bases, and 4 bases lay outside the gene matches. The CDR3 DNA follows: TGTGCCAGCAGTTTGGGGCTAGCGGGGGACACCGGGGAGCTGTTTTTT. This gives the protein CASSLGLAGDTGELFF.

In this sample, this clonotype turned up many times. The chain recombines TRBV6-5 with TRBJ2-1; no clear D. Germline V lookup: CDR1 MNHEY, CDR2 SVGAGI. CDR3 size: 12 residues. V was pared by 4 bases and J by 8 bases, with 9 bases between. The CDR3 reads CASSSKPDEQFF. The DNA for the CDR3 is TGTGCCAGCAGTTCCAAACCTGATGAGCAGTTCTTC.

This clonotype was detected only a few times. This chain joins TRBV12-3 or TRBV12-4 and TRBJ1-1; D uncertain. V was clipped by 3 bases and J by 8 bases, with 13 bases between them. This CDR3 spans 13 amino acids. The CDR3 DNA reads as TGTGCCAGCAGTTTTGGTGCCAGTCTCGAAGCTTTCTTT. Encoded protein: CASSFGASLEAFF.

This clonotype turned up a few times. The chain links TRBV5-6 to TRBJ2-7, with 7 bases aligning to TRBD1. Trimming removed 4 bases from V and 4 bases from J; junction bases left unmatched: 5. Germline CDR1 reads SGHDT; CDR2 reads YYEEEE. This CDR3 has 13 amino acids. DNA for the CDR3: TGTGCCAGCAGCCGGGACAGTAGGTACGAGCAGTACTTC. It specifies CASSRDSRYEQYF.

The genes are TRBV3-1 and TRBJ2-3; 11 bases are a match to TRBD2. CDR1 LGHDT and CDR2 YNNKEL come from the germline V gene (reference sequence). The CDR3 has 19 residues. The V segment lost 0 bases and the J segment 0 bases; nucleotides outside the gene matches: 8. In nucleotides, the CDR3 is TGTGCCAGCAGCCAAGAGTGGGGACTAGCGGTACCTAGCACAGATACGCAGTATTTT. This translates into CASSQEWGLAVPSTDTQYF.

This clonotype showed up many times. The gene calls are TRBV14 and TRBJ2-3; D is unclear. Germline lookup yields CDR1 SGHDN and CDR2 FVKESK. The CDR3 sequence is 14 residues long. Trimming stripped 1 base from V and 4 bases from J, with 9 bases between. The CDR3 sequence is CASSQVWQPDTQYF. The CDR3, as DNA: TGTGCCAGCAGCCAAGTGTGGCAACCAGATACGCAGTATTTT.

A few counts support this clonotype. V and J are TRBV7-9 and TRBJ1-1; D might be TRBD1 (5 bases). Trimming took 1 base from V and 0 from J, leaving 9 bases between them. This CDR3 comprises 15 residues. Germline V lookup: CDR1 SEHNR, CDR2 FQNEAQ (reference sequence). For the CDR3, the DNA is TGTGCCAGCAGCTTAGGGTTGACAGTGAACACTGAAGCTTTCTTT. Encoded protein: CASSLGLTVNTEAFF.

This clonotype occurred a few times. The chain joins TRBV12-3 or TRBV12-4 to TRBJ1-2; unclear D gene. The ends were cut back, 5 bases at V and 5 bases at J, with 9 bases in the middle. This CDR3 has 12 residues. CDR3: CASSPAGYGYTF. The CDR3 DNA follows: TGTGCCAGCAGTCCCGCCGGGTATGGCTACACCTTC.

The V gene is TRBV15, the J gene TRBJ1-6, with 7 bases that match TRBD1. There are 15 residues in the CDR3. V gave up 1 base and J gave up 6 bases; unmatched junction bases: 3. CDR1 and CDR2 from the germline V gene are LNHNV and YYDKDF (reference sequence). The CDR3 protein is CATSRGQGGNSPLHF. The CDR3 region has the DNA TGTGCCACCAGCAGAGGACAGGGAGGTAATTCACCCCTCCACTTT.

The rearrangement joins TRBV10-3 to TRBJ2-7, with 8 bases lining up with TRBD1. This CDR3 region has 13 residues. Germline-derived CDR1 and CDR2 are ENHRY and SYGVKD. The ends lost 4 bases at V and 7 bases at J; junction bases unmatched: 6. The CDR3 nucleotides are TGTGCCATCAGTGGGACAGGGCTTGAGGAGCAGTACTTC. This codes for CAISGTGLEEQYF.

The rearrangement links TRBV11-2 to TRBJ2-5, with 7 bases that match TRBD2. The CDR3 length is 15 residues. From germline, CDR1 is SGHAT and CDR2 FQNNGV. V lost 6 bases to trimming and J lost 1 base; unmatched junction nucleotides: 8. The CDR3 loop reads CASSYTPGGQETQYF. CDR3 in DNA: TGTGCCAGCAGTTATACCCCGGGGGGCCAAGAGACCCAGTACTTC.

V is TRBV20-1 and J is TRBJ1-1; no definite D call. CDR1 is DFQATT, CDR2 SNEGSKA, per germline (reference sequence). CDR3 length: 17 residues. Trimming left V 0 bases short and J 0 bases short, with 17 bases between. For the CDR3, the DNA is TGCAGTGCTAGAGATAATTGGGCAGCCAACATGAACACTGAAGCTTTCTTT. This translates into CSARDNWAANMNTEAFF.

With respect to this clonotype: One end of the junction is discordant with germline, which a read error may explain. V gene TRBV20-1 combines with J gene TRBJ2-1; no reliable D call. This CDR3 comprises 11 residues. Germline CDR1 and CDR2: DFQATT and SNEGSKA (reference sequence). The CDR3 DNA reads TGCAGTGCTAGAGATCGTGCCCAGGTTACCTTC. Translated: CSARDRAQVTF.

This clonotype was found a few times. This chain joins TRBV9 and TRBJ1-3; no clear D gene. This CDR3 is 15 amino acids long. The V end lost 0 bases, the J end lost 1 base, and 8 bases lay between the germline ends. Germline-derived CDR1 and CDR2 are SGDLS and YYNGEE. The CDR3 here is CASSVALLSGNTIYF. The CDR3 DNA reads TGTGCCAGCAGCGTAGCCTTATTGTCTGGAAACACCATATATTTT.

This clonotype was observed many times. The rearrangement joins TRBV30 to TRBJ1-6; 7 positions agree with TRBD1. The CDR3 runs to 13 residues. Germline V CDR1 and CDR2: GTSNPN, SVGIG (reference sequence). J was trimmed by 8 bases and V by 2 bases; bases with no gene match: 3. The CDR3: CAWSKQGYSPLHF. The CDR3 region has the DNA TGTGCCTGGAGTAAACAGGGGTATTCACCCCTCCACTTT.

This clonotype was counted a few times. The chain carries TRBV7-9 and TRBJ1-3; D ambiguous. The germline V gene encodes CDR1 SEHNR and CDR2 FQNEAQ (reference sequence). V shed 4 bases and J shed 3 bases, with 13 bases lying between them. The length of the CDR3 is 15 residues. CDR3 coding DNA: TGTGCCAGCAGCTATTGGAGCGAGATTGGAAACACCATATATTTT. It is translated as CASSYWSEIGNTIYF.